This passage covers 18 T cell receptor beta chains from one sample sequenced in a study of control samples from healthy donors and cancer patients. Generated by immunoSEQ multiplex PCR, the TCRdb table keeps only in-frame clones and is missing some. Of 120,000 to 150,000 clones in the sample, about nine tenths were seen once. The sequenced material came from blood. The receptors stem from a man younger than 45 in good health.

This clone was counted a single time. The rearrangement links TRBV10-3 to TRBJ1-1; D is possibly TRBD1 (6 bases). The CDR3 runs to 15 residues. The V gene's germline CDR1 is ENHRY and CDR2 SYGVKD. V lost 2 bases and J 3 bases, leaving 13 bases between the germline ends. CDR3 protein: CAISERKGGDTEAFF. The CDR3 DNA follows: TGTGCCATCAGTGAGAGGAAGGGGGGGGACACTGAAGCTTTCTTT.

The chain recombines TRBV10-2 with TRBJ1-2; D is ambiguous. Germline V CDR1 and CDR2: WSHSY, SAAADI. The CDR3 sequence is 14 residues long. V shed 0 bases and J shed 5 bases, with 10 bases lying between them. The chain's CDR3 is CASSESRTYYGYTF. CDR3 sequence (DNA): TGCGCCAGCAGTGAGTCGAGAACCTATTATGGCTACACCTTC.

The chain combines TRBV6-1 with TRBJ1-3, with 9 bases identical to TRBD1. This CDR3 is 18 amino acids long. The J segment lost 0 bases and the V segment lost 3 bases, leaving 9 bases of the junction unmatched. From germline, CDR1 is MNHNS and CDR2 SASEGT. Written as DNA, the CDR3 is TGTGCCAGCAGTGACAACTTTGGACAGGGGATCTCTGGAAACACCATATATTTT. This translates into CASSDNFGQGISGNTIYF.

CDR3 sequence: CASSPRALAEQYF. The CDR3 DNA sequence: TGTGCCAGCAGCCCCAGGGCCTTGGCGGAGCAGTACTTC. This sequence joins TRBV6-2 or TRBV6-3 and TRBJ2-7, with D tentatively TRBD1 (5 bases). This CDR3 has 13 residues. V lost 6 bases to trimming and J lost 7 bases, with 16 bases between them. Germline CDR1 reads MNHEY; CDR2 reads SVGEGT.

The V and J genes are TRBV5-1 and TRBJ2-1; 13 bases align to TRBD2. CDR1 and CDR2 (germline): SGHRS, YFSETQ. CDR3 size: 16 residues. J was trimmed by 2 bases and V by 4 bases; bases with no gene match: 3. The CDR3 protein is CASSPGLAGPYNEQFF. CDR3 nucleotide sequence: TGCGCCAGCAGCCCGGGACTAGCGGGGCCCTACAATGAGCAGTTCTTC.

The genes are TRBV12-3 or TRBV12-4 and TRBJ1-2, with 7 bases aligning to TRBD1. The CDR3 sequence is 13 residues long. Trimming took 7 bases from V and 2 from J; bases not matched to a gene: 4. CDR3 bases: TGTGCCAGCACCATACAGGGGAACTATGGCTACACCTTC. This encodes CASTIQGNYGYTF.

The chain recombines TRBV5-4 with TRBJ1-2, with 9 bases matching TRBD1. From germline, CDR1 is SGHNT and CDR2 YYREEE (reference sequence). The CDR3 covers 14 residues. With V trimmed by 4 bases and J by 7 bases, 8 bases remained unmatched. This chain's CDR3 is CASSQSQGASGYTF. The CDR3 nucleotides read TGTGCCAGCAGCCAATCACAGGGGGCTTCTGGCTACACCTTC. Looking up the rest from reference TRBV5-4 and TRBJ1-2 gives the full variable domain: ETGVTQSPTHLIKTRGQQVTLRCSSQSGHNTVSWYQQALGQGPQFIFQYYREEENGRGNFPPRFSGLQFPNYSSELNVNALELDDSALYLCASSQSQGASGYTFGSGTRLTVV.

The CDR3 is CATSDPGTQNEQFF. In DNA form, the CDR3 reads TGTGCCACCAGTGACCCCGGGACGCAAAATGAGCAGTTCTTC. V and J are TRBV24-1 and TRBJ2-1, with D perhaps being TRBD1 or TRBD2 (5 bases each). This CDR3 contains 14 residues. With 4 bases removed from V and 7 bases from J, the gap between germline ends came to 13 bases. The germline gives CDR1 KGHDR, CDR2 SFDVKD.

The chain combines TRBV19 with TRBJ1-5; D is uncertain. The germline gives CDR1 LNHDA, CDR2 SQIVND (reference sequence). Trimming cost V 1 base and J 2 bases, with 18 bases left between them. This CDR3 is built from 18 residues. The CDR3 is CASSIALELADRNQPQHF. The CDR3 region has the DNA TGTGCCAGTAGTATAGCCCTAGAGTTGGCAGACCGCAATCAGCCCCAGCATTTT. The full variable domain, rest sourced from reference TRBV19 and TRBJ1-5, is DGGITQSPKYLFRKEGQNVTLSCEQNLNHDAMYWYRQDPGQGLRLIYYSQIVNDFQKGDIAEGYSVSREKKESFPLTVTSAQKNPTAFYLCASSIALELADRNQPQHFGDGTRLSIL.

With respect to this clone: Its ends do not fully match the called genes, so a read error is possible. The chain recombines TRBV25-1 with TRBJ1-1, with D possibly matching TRBD1 (5 bases). The CDR3 contains 13 residues. Germline V gives CDR1 MGHDK, CDR2 SYGVNS. This chain's CDR3 is CASSEYLDSKSLF. The CDR3 nucleotides are TGTGCCAGCAGTGAATATTTAGACAGCAAATCCCTCTTT.

With respect to this clone: The same CDR3 can be traced to other DNA sequences in this sample. The V gene is TRBV5-1, the J gene TRBJ1-1; perhaps TRBD1 as D (6 bases). Germline CDR1 SGHRS, CDR2 YFSETQ. This CDR3 region has 14 residues. V was clipped by 0 bases and J by 1 base, with 7 bases between them. The CDR3 DNA sequence: TGCGCCAGCAGCTTGGGGGGGCGGAACACTGAAGCTTTCTTT. Encoded protein: CASSLGGRNTEAFF.

The chain links TRBV6-5 to TRBJ1-1; TRBD1 matches at 7 bases. This CDR3 contains 15 residues. Germline loops: CDR1 MNHEY, CDR2 SVGAGI. V lost 4 bases, J lost 4 bases, and 9 bases stayed unmatched. This CDR3 reads CASSFQRTGGTEAFF. The CDR3 nucleotides are TGTGCCAGCAGTTTTCAGAGGACAGGAGGCACTGAAGCTTTCTTT.

CDR3 nucleotides: TGTGCCAGCAGCCAAGTGACAGGGTTGAGCACAGATACGCAGTATTTT. Translated, it gives CASSQVTGLSTDTQYF. The chain recombines TRBV4-2 with TRBJ2-3; 7 nucleotides line up with TRBD1. Trimming cost V 1 base and J 0 bases; bases outside gene matches: 4. The CDR3 loop spans 16 amino acids. Looked up from germline, CDR1 is LGHNA and CDR2 is YNFKEQ.

This sequence joins TRBV27 and TRBJ2-7; D remains unclear. Trimming took off 0 bases at V and 1 base at J, with 7 bases between the two ends. The CDR3 spans 14 residues. Germline-derived CDR1 and CDR2 are MNHEY and SMNVEV (reference sequence). The CDR3 nucleotides are TGTGCCAGCAGTTTATCTGCAGCATCCTACGAGCAGTACTTC. Amino acids: CASSLSAASYEQYF.

V and J are TRBV6-4 and TRBJ2-1; D may be TRBD2 (6 bases). This CDR3 comprises 15 residues. Germline V gene lookup returns CDR1 MRHNA and CDR2 SNTAGT. V lost 3 bases to trimming and J lost 4 bases, with 13 bases between them. CDR3 coding DNA: TGTGCCAGCAGTGAATGGGGGGAAAATTACAATGAGCAGTTCTTC. This codes for CASSEWGENYNEQFF.

CDR3 region: CASSQTQGDGYTF. CDR3 nucleotide sequence: TGTGCCAGCAGCCAAACGCAGGGGGATGGCTACACCTTC. V is TRBV7-9 and J is TRBJ1-2; 7 nucleotides line up with TRBD1. Trimming at V came to 5 bases and at J to 6 bases, leaving 6 bases not matched to a gene. The CDR3 runs to 13 residues. The germline V gene encodes CDR1 SEHNR and CDR2 FQNEAQ (reference sequence).

The rearrangement joins TRBV12-2 to TRBJ2-2; no check of the table's D call, TRBD2, against the DNA was made. TRBV12-2 is a pseudogene segment. CDR3 length: 17 amino acids. Here the CDR3 DNA reads TGTGCAAGTCGCTTATGGGCTAGCGGGGGCAGCACCGGGGAGCTGTTTTTT. It is translated as CASRLWASGGSTGELFF.

This sequence joins TRBV9 and TRBJ1-4; no reliable D call. CDR1 and CDR2 from the germline V gene are SGDLS and YYNGEE. This CDR3 region has 14 residues. Trimming cost V 0 bases and J 8 bases, with 11 bases left between them. The CDR3 nucleotides are TGTGCCAGCAGCGTAGAACCCTTCGGCGAAAAACTGTTTTTT. It is translated as CASSVEPFGEKLFF.